This TCR beta chain came from a study of blood T cell repertoires in COVID-19. At the level of the study: Acute-phase and convalescent COVID-19 samples originated in the United States, Italy and Spain. The cDNA or gDNA used as material had been derived from T cells, B-cell-depleted T cells, or PBMCs.

Cohorts were based on clinical histories the participants reported. How the authors handled the data: Reference gene primer amplification in the assay estimated nucleated cell counts. Profiled with immunoSEQ multiplex PCR; TCRdb holds only in-frame clones, not every one. The DNA was the basis for D and trimming; V, J and clone size are from that table. The sample has approximately 340,000 clones, about nine tenths seen once; the top ten hold just over 0.85%. There are 14 residues in the CDR3. The V gene's germline CDR1 is MNHEY and CDR2 SVGEGT. V was shortened by 4 bases and J by 5 bases, with 12 bases between the two germline ends.

The V gene is TRBV6-2 or TRBV6-3, the J gene TRBJ2-1, with D hard to call. The source of this sequence is a woman aged 40 to 49 who had been exposed to COVID-19. Material for sequencing was PBMCs or T cells enriched from blood (not recorded which). As DNA, the CDR3 is TGTGCCAGCAGTTTCCAACAAAAAAACAATGAGCAGTTCTTC. Amino acids: CASSFQQKNNEQFF.